This T cell receptor (beta chain) was sequenced for a study of shared clonotypes between healthy human individuals. General observations from the study: Only blood was sampled, and tissue TCR repertoires likely differ from blood ones. Naive CD4 clonotypes overlapped across a few donors at roughly 5%.

In the CD4+ fraction, cells were divided into CD45RA+ naive and CD45RA-negative memory subsets. Assay runs were performed at deep level. Method: immunoSEQ multiplex PCR; TCRdb's copy keeps in-frame clones and lacks some. Of about 1.1 million clones listed, around 78% are singletons. In this sample, this clone turned up a few times. What it binds is unknown. Input material: memory CD4+ T cells from PBMCs. Subset defined: CD45RA-negative fraction. The TCR originated in a man between 18 and 29 years old in good health. Some clones in this sample may be carry-over from other donors' samples.

The CDR3: CASSRDSSNEKLFF. The CDR3 nucleotides are TGCGCCAGCAGCCGGGACTCATCTAATGAAAAACTGTTTTTT. The genes are TRBV5-1 and TRBJ1-4; possible D gene TRBD1, 5 bases. With 4 bases removed from V and 3 bases from J, the gap between germline ends came to 10 bases. Germline V lookup: CDR1 SGHRS, CDR2 YFSETQ. The CDR3 is 14 residues long.